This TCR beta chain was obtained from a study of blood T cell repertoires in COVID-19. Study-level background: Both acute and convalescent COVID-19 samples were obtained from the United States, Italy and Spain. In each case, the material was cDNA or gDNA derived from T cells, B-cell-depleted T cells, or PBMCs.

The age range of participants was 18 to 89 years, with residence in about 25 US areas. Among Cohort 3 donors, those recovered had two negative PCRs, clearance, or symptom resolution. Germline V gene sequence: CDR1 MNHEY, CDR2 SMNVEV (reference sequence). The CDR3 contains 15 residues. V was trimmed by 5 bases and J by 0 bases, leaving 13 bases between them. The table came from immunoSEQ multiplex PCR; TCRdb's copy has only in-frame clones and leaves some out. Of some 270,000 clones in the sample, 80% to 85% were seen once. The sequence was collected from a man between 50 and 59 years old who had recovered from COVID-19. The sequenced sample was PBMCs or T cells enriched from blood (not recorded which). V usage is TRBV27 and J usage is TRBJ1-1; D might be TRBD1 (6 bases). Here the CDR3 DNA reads TGTGCCAGCAGTCCAGGACAGTATTTGAACACTGAAGCTTTCTTT. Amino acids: CASSPGQYLNTEAFF.